The 5 T cell receptor beta chains reported below all come from one sample, sequenced in a study of OX40 agonist ivuxolimab in advanced cancers. The table came from immunoSEQ multiplex PCR; TCRdb's copy has only in-frame clones and leaves some out. The sample has 100,000 or so clones; roughly 90% are singletons. The input for sequencing was CD4+ or CD8+ T cells sorted from blood, taken in a trial of the OX40 agonist ivuxolimab. Source of these receptors: an adult with an advanced solid tumor such as melanoma, head and neck, liver or kidney cancer.

The V gene is TRBV28, the J gene TRBJ2-7; D ambiguous. Per the germline V gene, CDR1 is MDHEN and CDR2 is SYDVKM. CDR3 size: 14 residues. V shed 0 bases and J shed 0 bases, with 6 bases lying between them. CDR3 in amino acids: CASSLWGSSYEQYF. CDR3 in DNA: TGTGCCAGCAGTTTATGGGGTAGCTCCTACGAGCAGTACTTC.

This sequence joins TRBV5-5 and TRBJ2-2; D is possibly TRBD2 (6 bases). Germline-derived CDR1 and CDR2 are SGHKS and YYEKEE (reference sequence). This CDR3 region has 13 residues. Trimming removed 4 bases from V and 6 bases from J, with 10 bases in between. Here the CDR3 reads CASSPGLSGELFF. Written as DNA, the CDR3 is TGTGCCAGCAGCCCAGGACTATCCGGGGAGCTGTTTTTT.

As for this clone: In the same sample, other DNA sequences code for this CDR3. The rearrangement uses TRBV27 and TRBJ1-1; no clear D. Per the germline V gene, CDR1 is MNHEY and CDR2 is SMNVEV (reference sequence). This CDR3 has 11 residues. The V gene lost 6 bases and the J gene lost 3 bases, with 5 bases spanning the gap. Written as DNA, the CDR3 is TGTGCCAGCAGAGGTTACACTGAAGCTTTCTTT. Residues: CASRGYTEAFF.

V gene TRBV19 combines with J gene TRBJ2-7; weak D call: TRBD1 (6 bases). The CDR3 has 13 residues. Trimming shortened V by 3 bases and J by 2 bases, and 8 bases separated the two germline ends. CDR1 LNHDA and CDR2 SQIVND come from the germline V gene (reference sequence). The CDR3 is CASSMDSTYEQYF. The CDR3 DNA follows: TGTGCCAGTAGTATGGACAGCACCTACGAGCAGTACTTC.

In its sample, this clone was seen once. This chain joins TRBV5-1 and TRBJ1-1, with D perhaps matching TRBD1 (6 bases). This CDR3 spans 16 amino acids. The germline V gene has CDR1 SGHRS and CDR2 YFSETQ. The V gene lost 4 bases and the J gene lost 0 bases, with 16 bases spanning the gap. The CDR3 DNA reads as TGCGCCAGCAGCACCGAACAGGGAGGAATGAACACTGAAGCTTTCTTT. Its translation is CASSTEQGGMNTEAFF.